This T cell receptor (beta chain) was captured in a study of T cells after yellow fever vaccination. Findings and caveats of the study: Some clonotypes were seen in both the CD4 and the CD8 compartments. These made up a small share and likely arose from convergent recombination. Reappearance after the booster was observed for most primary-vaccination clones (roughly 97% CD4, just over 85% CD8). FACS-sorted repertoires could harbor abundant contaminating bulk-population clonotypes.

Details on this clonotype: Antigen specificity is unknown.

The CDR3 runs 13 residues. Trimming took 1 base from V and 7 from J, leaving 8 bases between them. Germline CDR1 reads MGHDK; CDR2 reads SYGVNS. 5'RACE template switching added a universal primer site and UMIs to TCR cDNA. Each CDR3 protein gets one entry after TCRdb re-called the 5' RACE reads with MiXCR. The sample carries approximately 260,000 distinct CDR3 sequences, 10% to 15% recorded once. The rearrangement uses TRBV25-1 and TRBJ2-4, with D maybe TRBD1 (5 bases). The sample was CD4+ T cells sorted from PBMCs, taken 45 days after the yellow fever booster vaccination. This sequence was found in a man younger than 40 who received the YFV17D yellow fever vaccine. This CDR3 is CASSEFGANIQYF. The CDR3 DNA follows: TGTGCCAGCAGTGAATTTGGGGCGAACATTCAGTACTTC.